This entry lists 27 T cell receptor beta chains sequenced from one sample in a study of T cell repertoires in cytomegalovirus infection. TCRdb re-derived calls from the reads in MiXCR, one entry per CDR3 protein. The sample lists about 920,000 distinct CDR3 sequences; approximately 31% were seen once. Their cognate antigens are unknown. The sequenced sample was cultured CD8+ T cells from PBMCs, obtained from culture after CMV antigen stimulation. These receptors all come from a human donor in good health (CMV status not recorded). Some clones in this sample may be carry-over from other donors' samples.

This clonotype has only a few counts. The rearrangement uses TRBV19 and TRBJ1-2; TRBD1 matches at 9 bases. V was pared by 5 bases and J by 8 bases, with 12 bases of the junction left unmatched. CDR1 LNHDA and CDR2 SQIVND come from the germline V gene (reference sequence). This CDR3 region has 15 residues. The CDR3 nucleotides are TGTGCCAGTAGTCCCTGGGACAGGGCCCCTCAGGGCTACACCTTC. Its translation: CASSPWDRAPQGYTF.

This chain links TRBV4-2 with TRBJ2-1; 7 nucleotides match TRBD2. CDR3 size: 14 residues. With 1 base clipped from V and 9 bases from J, the junction kept 6 bases outside the gene matches. Germline values: CDR1 LGHNA, CDR2 YNFKEQ. The CDR3 reads CASSQGGGKIEQFF. The DNA of the CDR3 is TGTGCCAGCAGCCAAGGGGGAGGGAAGATTGAGCAGTTCTTC.

A word on this clonotype: Given a much more abundant clone one base away, this may be a read error. CDR3 in DNA: TGTGCCAGCAGCTTATATACGCAGTATTTT. Its translation: CASSLYTQYF. The rearrangement joins TRBV5-8 to TRBJ2-3; D ambiguous. This CDR3 contains 10 residues. Germline CDR1 reads SGHTS; CDR2 reads YDEGEE. V was cut by 2 bases and J by 7 bases, with 2 bases left in between.

This clonotype appeared a few times. The chain employs TRBV27 and TRBJ1-6; D uncertain. The length of the CDR3 is 15 residues. Germline V CDR1 and CDR2: MNHEY, SMNVEV (reference sequence). Trimming shortened V by 5 bases and J by 8 bases, and 16 bases separated the two germline ends. The CDR3 region has the DNA TGTGCCAGCAGTGGGTACGATCGGTGGGATTCACCCCTCCACTTT. It specifies CASSGYDRWDSPLHF.

The genes are TRBV6-2 or TRBV6-3 and TRBJ2-6; no clear D. This CDR3 is built from 15 residues. Germline CDR1 is MNHEY and CDR2 is SVGEGT. Trimming removed 4 bases from V and 1 base from J, with 8 bases in between. CDR3: CASSFSESGANVLTF. DNA of the CDR3: TGTGCCAGCAGTTTCAGCGAGTCTGGGGCCAACGTCCTGACTTTC.

The rearrangement joins TRBV11-3 to TRBJ2-2; TRBD1 or TRBD2 may be the D gene (5 bases each). Trimming removed 5 bases at V and 2 bases at J, with 9 bases between. The CDR3 extends over 14 amino acids. CDR1 and CDR2 (germline): SGHNT, YENEEA. CDR3 sequence (DNA): TGTGCCAGCAGCCACTGGGACAACACCGGGGAGCTGTTTTTT. The encoded protein is CASSHWDNTGELFF.

The chain links TRBV2 to TRBJ2-1, with a weak D call TRBD1 (5 bases). Trimming shortened V by 7 bases and J by 5 bases, and 24 bases separated the two germline ends. CDR3 length equals 17 residues. Germline V gene sequence: CDR1 SNHLY, CDR2 FYNNEI. CDR3 amino acids: CASNLRGHVPGDNEQFF. CDR3 DNA sequence: TGTGCCAGCAACCTAAGGGGCCACGTCCCCGGAGACAATGAGCAGTTCTTC. Full variable domain (outside the CDR3, taken from reference TRBV2 and TRBJ2-1): EPEVTQTPSHQVTQMGQEVILRCVPISNHLYFYWYRQILGQKVEFLVSFYNNEISEKSEIFDDQFSVERPDGSNFTLKIRSTKLEDSAMYFCASNLRGHVPGDNEQFFGPGTRLTVL.

Comments on this clonotype: This sequence may be a read error, since a much larger clone differs from it by one base. The rearrangement links TRBV7-4 to TRBJ2-1, with D perhaps matching TRBD1 (5 bases). The germline CDR1 and CDR2 sequences are SGHVT and SQSDAQ. The CDR3 runs 14 residues. CDR3 sequence: CVSSSTLQANEQFF. In nucleotides, the CDR3 is TGTGTCAGCAGCTCGACCCTACAGGCGAATGAGCAGTTCTTC.

This clonotype was detected only a few times. The chain links TRBV27 to TRBJ2-7, with D possibly TRBD1 on 6 matching bases. CDR3 length equals 14 residues. From germline, CDR1 is MNHEY and CDR2 SMNVEV (reference sequence). V was cut by 2 bases and J by 4 bases, with 12 bases left in between. The CDR3 loop reads CASSLTDSSYEQYF. The CDR3 DNA reads TGTGCCAGCAGTTTAACGGACAGTTCTTACGAGCAGTACTTC.

This chain joins TRBV4-1 and TRBJ1-1; D gene unclear. V lost 0 bases, J lost 10 bases, and 15 bases lay in between. In germline, CDR1 is MGHRA, CDR2 YSYEKL. The CDR3 length is 14 residues. The CDR3 DNA reads as TGCGCCAGCAGCCAAGATCCTGGGAGTGGGCGAGCTTTCTTT. This encodes CASSQDPGSGRAFF.

V is TRBV7-6 and J is TRBJ2-2; no reliable D call. Trimming took 5 bases from V and 0 from J, leaving 16 bases between them. This CDR3 spans 17 amino acids. Germline V gene data show CDR1 as SGHVS and CDR2 as FNYEAQ. The CDR3 spells CASSEKIAETNTGELFF. The CDR3 DNA sequence: TGTGCCAGCAGCGAAAAAATCGCAGAAACGAACACCGGGGAGCTGTTTTTT.

This clonotype occurred many times. The genes are TRBV7-9 and TRBJ1-1; D may be TRBD1 (6 bases). V lost 4 bases, J lost 1 base, and 16 bases lay in between. The CDR3 runs to 16 residues. The V gene's germline CDR1 is SEHNR and CDR2 FQNEAQ (reference sequence). The DNA of the CDR3 is TGTGCCAGCAGCTCCGGACAGCAGGATACGAACACTGAAGCTTTCTTT. Translating it yields CASSSGQQDTNTEAFF. Complete variable domain (other parts from reference TRBV7-9 and TRBJ1-1): DTGVSQNPRHKITKRGQNVTFRCDPISEHNRLYWYRQTLGQGPEFLTYFQNEAQLEKSRLLSDRFSAERPKGSFSTLEIQRTEQGDSAMYLCASSSGQQDTNTEAFFGQGTRLTVV.

The sample holds many counts of this clonotype. The J gene is TRBJ2-1, the V gene TRBV25-1, with unresolved D. This CDR3 contains 17 residues. V was cut by 3 bases and J by 1 base, with 16 bases left in between. Germline assignment: CDR1 MGHDK and CDR2 SYGVNS. The CDR3 region is CASSEIGNIVSYNEQFF. The DNA for the CDR3 is TGTGCCAGCAGTGAGATAGGGAACATCGTTTCCTACAATGAGCAGTTCTTC.

This clonotype was seen a single time. The chain links TRBV4-1 to TRBJ2-1; TRBD2 is a possible D gene (6 bases). V lost 3 bases and J 3 bases, leaving 12 bases between the germline ends. The CDR3 consists of 15 residues. In germline, CDR1 is MGHRA, CDR2 YSYEKL. This CDR3 reads CASSQDGTHYNEQFF. The CDR3 DNA reads TGCGCCAGCAGCCAGGACGGGACTCACTACAATGAGCAGTTCTTC.

The genes are TRBV18 and TRBJ1-2, with 8 bases identical to TRBD1. The CDR3 extends over 15 amino acids. J gave up 7 bases and V 3 bases, and 10 bases lay outside the gene matches. CDR1 and CDR2 (germline): KGHSH, LQKENI. CDR3 loop: CASSPSGDRRFGYTF. CDR3 nucleotides: TGTGCCAGCTCACCTTCGGGGGACAGGAGGTTTGGCTACACCTTC.

This clonotype showed up many times. V usage is TRBV7-8 and J usage is TRBJ2-3; D is perhaps TRBD1 (6 bases). The CDR3 is made up of 15 amino acids. CDR1 SGHVS and CDR2 FQNEAQ come from the germline V gene. Between the trimmed V and J ends, which lost 6 bases and 2 bases, there was a span of 15 bases. In DNA, the CDR3 is TGTGCCAGCAGGCCCCCGGGACACTACACAGATACGCAGTATTTT. Translating gives CASRPPGHYTDTQYF. Together with reference TRBV7-8 and TRBJ2-3, the CDR3 gives the full variable domain: GAGVSQSPRYKVAKRGQDVALRCDPISGHVSLFWYQQALGQGPEFLTYFQNEAQLDKSGLPSDRFFAERPEGSVSTLKIQRTQQEDSAVYLCASRPPGHYTDTQYFGPGTRLTVL.

The J gene is TRBJ2-1, the V gene TRBV7-9; 8 bases fit TRBD1. In germline, CDR1 is SEHNR, CDR2 FQNEAQ (reference sequence). J gave up 1 base and V 1 base, and 3 bases lay outside the gene matches. The CDR3 contains 16 residues. DNA for the CDR3: TGTGCCAGCAGCTTAGATACAGGGGGATCCTACAATGAGCAGTTCTTC. This sequence encodes CASSLDTGGSYNEQFF.

This chain uses TRBV27 with TRBJ1-2, with D possibly matching TRBD1 (5 bases). CDR3 length: 12 residues. Between the trimmed V and J ends, which lost 7 bases and 3 bases, there was a span of 9 bases. The germline V gene has CDR1 MNHEY and CDR2 SMNVEV (reference sequence). In DNA form, the CDR3 reads TGTGCCAGCACTGGGGACTACTATGGCTACACCTTC. Its translation is CASTGDYYGYTF.

The J gene is TRBJ1-1, the V gene TRBV7-9; D is perhaps TRBD1 (5 bases). This CDR3 comprises 15 residues. The germline gives CDR1 SEHNR, CDR2 FQNEAQ (reference sequence). Trimming shortened V by 5 bases and J by 0 bases, and 13 bases separated the two germline ends. Here the CDR3 reads CASSHHQGLNTEAFF. CDR3 sequence (DNA): TGTGCCAGCAGCCATCATCAGGGTTTGAACACTGAAGCTTTCTTT.

This clonotype was seen only a few times. The V call is TRBV28, the J call TRBJ2-2; perhaps TRBD1 as D (6 bases). Looked up from germline, CDR1 is MDHEN and CDR2 is SYDVKM. V lost 8 bases and J lost 5, with 15 bases in between. This CDR3 region has 14 residues. CDR3 in DNA: TGTGCCAGCGAGGGGGAGTCCGGGACCGGGGAGCTGTTTTTT. Protein product: CASEGESGTGELFF.

The sample holds a few counts of this clonotype. The V gene is TRBV6-1, the J gene TRBJ1-2, with 8 bases aligning to TRBD1. Germline loops: CDR1 MNHNS, CDR2 SASEGT. Trimming took 2 bases from V and 8 from J; bases not matched to a gene: 10. This CDR3 contains 15 residues. CDR3 protein: CASSESSTGAGGYTF. CDR3 in DNA: TGTGCCAGCAGTGAAAGTTCGACAGGGGCCGGGGGCTACACCTTC.

The V gene is TRBV7-6, the J gene TRBJ1-6; D is possibly TRBD1 (6 bases). The CDR3 runs 14 residues. Deletions cut 4 bases from V and 8 bases from J, with 12 bases between. Germline V gene data show CDR1 as SGHVS and CDR2 as FNYEAQ. CDR3 sequence reads: CASSSGHADSPLHF. CDR3 DNA: TGTGCCAGCAGCTCGGGACACGCTGATTCACCCCTCCACTTT.

The rearrangement uses TRBV28 and TRBJ2-3; no clear D. V gave up 5 bases and J gave up 2 bases, with 17 bases separating them. The CDR3 is made up of 16 amino acids. Per the germline V gene, CDR1 is MDHEN and CDR2 is SYDVKM. This CDR3 reads CASSRFESTPTDTQYF. The CDR3 DNA reads TGTGCCAGCAGTCGGTTTGAATCGACGCCCACAGATACGCAGTATTTT.

This clonotype has more than one count but fewer than ten. The chain is built from TRBV7-9 and TRBJ2-1; 12 bases match TRBD1. V was pared by 1 base and J by 7 bases, with 5 bases of the junction left unmatched. CDR1 and CDR2 (germline): SEHNR, FQNEAQ (reference sequence). The CDR3 covers 16 residues. The CDR3 sequence is CASSLGGTGGMNEQFF. In DNA form, the CDR3 reads TGTGCCAGCAGCTTAGGAGGGACAGGGGGCATGAATGAGCAGTTCTTC.

The rearrangement joins TRBV5-8 to TRBJ2-1; D is perhaps TRBD1 (6 bases). Looked up from germline, CDR1 is SGHTS and CDR2 is YDEGEE. This CDR3 has 15 residues. V was shortened by 0 bases and J by 9 bases, with 16 bases between the two germline ends. CDR3 loop: CASSLEQGRVGEQFF. The CDR3 DNA reads as TGTGCCAGCAGCTTGGAGCAGGGGCGAGTGGGTGAGCAGTTCTTC.

Concerning this clonotype: This may come from a read error, since a much larger clone is one base off. This chain connects TRBV7-6 to TRBJ1-5, with TRBD1 as a possible D gene (6 bases). The germline V gene encodes CDR1 SGHVS and CDR2 FNYEAQ. The CDR3 runs 15 residues. CDR3 region: CASSLGWGGNRPQHF. As DNA, the CDR3 is TGTGCCAGCAGCTTAGGGTGGGGGGGCAATCGGCCCCAGCATTTT. The variable domain in full, completed from reference TRBV7-6 and TRBJ1-5, reads GAGVSQSPRYKVTKRGQDVALRCDPISGHVSLYWYRQALGQGPEFLTYFNYEAQQDKSGLPNDRFSAERPEGSISTLTIQRTEQRDSAMYRCASSLGWGGNRPQHFGDGTRLSIL.

The rearrangement links TRBV4-1 to TRBJ2-3; 7 bases agree with TRBD2. The germline CDR1 and CDR2 sequences are MGHRA and YSYEKL. V lost 3 bases to trimming and J lost 5 bases; unmatched junction nucleotides: 14. CDR3 length: 17 residues. The CDR3 coding sequence is TGCGCCAGCAGCCAGGGAGGGATGGGCCCGTCGGTAGATACGCAGTATTTT. Translating gives CASSQGGMGPSVDTQYF.